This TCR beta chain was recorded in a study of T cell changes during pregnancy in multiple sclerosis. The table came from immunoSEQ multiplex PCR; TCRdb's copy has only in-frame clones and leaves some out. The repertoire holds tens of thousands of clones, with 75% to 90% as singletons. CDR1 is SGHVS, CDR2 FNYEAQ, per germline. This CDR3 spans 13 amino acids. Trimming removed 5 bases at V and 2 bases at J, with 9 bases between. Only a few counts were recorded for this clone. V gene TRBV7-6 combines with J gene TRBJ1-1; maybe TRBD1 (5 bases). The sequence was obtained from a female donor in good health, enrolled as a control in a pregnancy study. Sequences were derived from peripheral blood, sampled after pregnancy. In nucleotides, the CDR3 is TGTGCCAGCAGCATCGACAGTAACACTGAAGCTTTCTTT. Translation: CASSIDSNTEAFF.